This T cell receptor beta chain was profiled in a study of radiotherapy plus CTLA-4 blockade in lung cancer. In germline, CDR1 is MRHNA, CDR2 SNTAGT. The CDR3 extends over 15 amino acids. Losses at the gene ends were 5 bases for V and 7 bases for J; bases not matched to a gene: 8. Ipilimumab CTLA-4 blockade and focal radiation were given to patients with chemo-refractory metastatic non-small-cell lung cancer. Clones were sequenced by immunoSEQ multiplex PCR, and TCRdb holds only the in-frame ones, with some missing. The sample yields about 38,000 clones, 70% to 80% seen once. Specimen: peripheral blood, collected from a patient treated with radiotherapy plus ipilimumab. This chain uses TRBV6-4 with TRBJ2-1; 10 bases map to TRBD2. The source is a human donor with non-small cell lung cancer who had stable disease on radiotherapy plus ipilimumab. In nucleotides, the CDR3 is TGTGCCAGCAGTCCCGGGACTAGCGAAGTGAATGAGCAGTTCTTC. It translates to CASSPGTSEVNEQFF.